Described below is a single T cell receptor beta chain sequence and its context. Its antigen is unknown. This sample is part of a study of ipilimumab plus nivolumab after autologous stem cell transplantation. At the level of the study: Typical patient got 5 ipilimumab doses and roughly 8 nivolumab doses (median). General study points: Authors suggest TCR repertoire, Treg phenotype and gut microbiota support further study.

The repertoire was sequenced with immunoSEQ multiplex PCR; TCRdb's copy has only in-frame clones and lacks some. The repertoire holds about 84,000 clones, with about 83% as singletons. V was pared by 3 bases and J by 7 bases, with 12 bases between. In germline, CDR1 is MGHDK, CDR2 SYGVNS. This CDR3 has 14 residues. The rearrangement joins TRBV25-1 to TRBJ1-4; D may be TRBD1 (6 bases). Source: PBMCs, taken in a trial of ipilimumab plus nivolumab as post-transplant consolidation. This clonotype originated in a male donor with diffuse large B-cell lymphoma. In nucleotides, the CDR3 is TGTGCCAGCAGTGAGGCAGGGGTTGTTGAAAAACTGTTTTTT. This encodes CASSEAGVVEKLFF. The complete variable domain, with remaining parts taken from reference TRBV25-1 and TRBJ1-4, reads EADIYQTPRYLVIGTGKKITLECSQTMGHDKMYWYQQDPGMELHLIHYSYGVNSTEKGDLSSESTVSRIRTEHFPLTLESARPSHTSQYLCASSEAGVVEKLFFGSGTQLSVL.